These T cell receptor beta chains were read from a single sample in a study of shared clonotypes between healthy human individuals. TCRdb keeps only in-frame clones here, not all; method: immunoSEQ multiplex PCR. Here the sample spans millions of clones, approximately 94% being singletons. Specimen: naive CD8+ T cells from PBMCs. The receptor source for this set is a young man in good health. Some clones in this sample may be carry-over from other donors' samples. The CDR3 runs from the conserved cysteine through the conserved F or W. The order of the fields is V gene, J gene, D gene, clone size, CDR3 protein, CDR3 DNA. D genes are given only for firm matches. Part of the rows lack a size; the others show once, few, many or a class for expanded clones.

TRBV13	TRBJ1-2	NA	NA	CASSPYGEAGDFGGERDGYTF	TGTGCCAGCAGCCCCTATGGGGAGGCCGGGGATTTTGGGGGGGAAAGAGATGGCTACACCTTC
TRBV11-2	TRBJ2-5	TRBD1	NA	CASSPRTGGQETQYF	TGTGCCAGCAGCCCCAGGACAGGGGGCCAAGAGACCCAGTACTTC
TRBV28	TRBJ2-7	TRBD1	NA	CASSFHRDSRSYEQYF	TGTGCCAGCAGTTTTCATCGGGACAGCCGATCCTACGAGCAGTACTTC
TRBV19	TRBJ1-4	TRBD1	NA	CASRGTGFEKLFF	TGTGCCAGTAGAGGGACAGGGTTTGAAAAACTGTTTTTT
TRBV5-6	TRBJ1-5	NA	NA	CASSRRGTRNQPQHF	TGTGCCAGCAGCCGCCGGGGCACTCGCAATCAGCCCCAGCATTTT
TRBV2	TRBJ2-3	NA	NA	CASRGRFTDTQYF	TGTGCCAGCAGGGGTAGGTTCACAGATACGCAGTATTTT
TRBV6-5	TRBJ2-1	TRBD2	NA	CASSLLAEGYNEQFF	TGTGCCAGCAGTTTACTAGCGGAGGGTTACAATGAGCAGTTCTTC
TRBV9	TRBJ2-3	TRBD2	NA	CASSVDGREVRDTQYF	TGTGCCAGCAGCGTAGATGGGCGGGAGGTGAGAGATACGCAGTATTTT
TRBV9	TRBJ2-3	NA	NA	CASTPRGGSTDTQYF	TGTGCCAGCACCCCCCGGGGTGGGAGCACAGATACGCAGTATTTT
TRBV7-9	TRBJ2-3	TRBD2	NA	CASSHPGLAGRTDTQYF	TGTGCCAGCAGCCACCCGGGACTAGCGGGCCGCACAGATACGCAGTATTTT
TRBV28	TRBJ2-2	NA	NA	CASVKRPNTGELFF	TGTGCCAGTGTCAAGCGGCCGAACACCGGGGAGCTGTTTTTT
TRBV6-5	TRBJ1-5	NA	NA	CASSSFWGQPQHF	TGTGCCAGCAGTTCCTTTTGGGGTCAGCCCCAGCATTTT
TRBV10-3	TRBJ1-1	NA	few	CARQGGTEAFF	TGTGCCAGGCAGGGTGGGACTGAAGCTTTCTTT
TRBV15	TRBJ2-1	TRBD2	NA	CATSRDRASGSHEQFF	TGTGCCACCAGCAGAGATAGGGCTAGCGGGAGTCATGAGCAGTTCTTC
TRBV6-6	TRBJ2-1	NA	NA	CASTQDPISYNEQFF	TGTGCCAGCACTCAGGACCCGATCTCCTACAATGAGCAGTTCTTC
TRBV14	TRBJ1-1	NA	NA	CASSQVWPGRIGTEAFF	TGTGCCAGCAGCCAAGTTTGGCCAGGGAGGATAGGTACTGAAGCTTTCTTT
TRBV27	TRBJ2-1	TRBD2	NA	CASSPSGTSGRAIDEQFF	TGTGCCAGCAGTCCCTCCGGGACTAGCGGGAGGGCGATCGATGAGCAGTTCTTC
TRBV5-4	TRBJ1-4	NA	NA	CASSSGMGEKLFF	TGTGCCAGCAGCTCGGGGATGGGTGAAAAACTGTTTTTT